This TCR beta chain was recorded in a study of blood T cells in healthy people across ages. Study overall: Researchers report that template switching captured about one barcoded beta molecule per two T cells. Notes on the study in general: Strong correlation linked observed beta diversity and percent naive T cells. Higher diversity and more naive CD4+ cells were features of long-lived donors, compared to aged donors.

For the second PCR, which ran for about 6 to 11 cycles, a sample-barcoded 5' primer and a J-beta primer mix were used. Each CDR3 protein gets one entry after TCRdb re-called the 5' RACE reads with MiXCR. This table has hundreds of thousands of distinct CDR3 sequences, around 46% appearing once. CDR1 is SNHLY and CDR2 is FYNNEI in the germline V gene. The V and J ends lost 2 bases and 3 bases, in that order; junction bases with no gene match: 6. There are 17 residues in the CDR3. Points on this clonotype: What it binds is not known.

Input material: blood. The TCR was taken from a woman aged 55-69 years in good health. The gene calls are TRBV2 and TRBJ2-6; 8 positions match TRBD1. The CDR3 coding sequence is TGTGCCAGCAGTGAACCCAGGGGGCCGGGTGGGGCCAACGTCCTGACTTTC. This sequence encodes CASSEPRGPGGANVLTF.